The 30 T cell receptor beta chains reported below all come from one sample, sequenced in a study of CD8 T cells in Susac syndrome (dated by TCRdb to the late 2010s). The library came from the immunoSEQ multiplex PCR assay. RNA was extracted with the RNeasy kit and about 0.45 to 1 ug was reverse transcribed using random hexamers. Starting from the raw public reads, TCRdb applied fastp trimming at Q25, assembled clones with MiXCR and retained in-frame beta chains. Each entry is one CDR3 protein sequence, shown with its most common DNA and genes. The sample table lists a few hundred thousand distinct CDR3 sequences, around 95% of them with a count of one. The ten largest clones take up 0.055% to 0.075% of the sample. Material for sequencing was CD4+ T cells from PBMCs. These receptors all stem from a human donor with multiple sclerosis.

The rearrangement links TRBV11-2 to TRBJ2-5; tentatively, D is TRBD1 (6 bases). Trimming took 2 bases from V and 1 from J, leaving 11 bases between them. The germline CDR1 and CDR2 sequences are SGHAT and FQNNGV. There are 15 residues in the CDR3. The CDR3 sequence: CASSLLSGVQETQYF. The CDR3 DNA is TGTGCCAGCAGCTTACTCTCAGGGGTCCAAGAGACCCAGTACTTC.

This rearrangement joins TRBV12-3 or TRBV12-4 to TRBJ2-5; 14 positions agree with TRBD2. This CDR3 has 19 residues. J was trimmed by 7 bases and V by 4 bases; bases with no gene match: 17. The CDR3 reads CASSSGRTGTSGRSGTQYF. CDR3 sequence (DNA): TGTGCCAGCAGTTCGGGGCGCACCGGGACTAGCGGGAGAAGTGGGACCCAGTACTTC.

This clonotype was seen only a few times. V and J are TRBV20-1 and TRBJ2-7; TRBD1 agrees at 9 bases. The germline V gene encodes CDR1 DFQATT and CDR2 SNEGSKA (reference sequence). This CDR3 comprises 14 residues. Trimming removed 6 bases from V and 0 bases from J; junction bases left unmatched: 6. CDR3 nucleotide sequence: TGCAGTGCCAACCGGGACAGGGTCTCCTACGAGCAGTACTTC. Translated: CSANRDRVSYEQYF.

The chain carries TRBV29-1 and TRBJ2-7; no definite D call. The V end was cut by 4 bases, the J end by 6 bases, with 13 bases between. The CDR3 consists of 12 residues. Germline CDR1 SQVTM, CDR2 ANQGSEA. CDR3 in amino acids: CSVGHSSGEQYF. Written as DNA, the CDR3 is TGCAGCGTTGGACATTCCTCCGGCGAGCAGTACTTC.

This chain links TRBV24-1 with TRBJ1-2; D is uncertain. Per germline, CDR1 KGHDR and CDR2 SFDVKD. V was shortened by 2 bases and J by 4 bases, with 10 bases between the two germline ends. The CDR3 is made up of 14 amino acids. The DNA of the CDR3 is TGTGCCACCAGTGATTCTCCGAGAGCCTATGGCTACACCTTC. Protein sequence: CATSDSPRAYGYTF.

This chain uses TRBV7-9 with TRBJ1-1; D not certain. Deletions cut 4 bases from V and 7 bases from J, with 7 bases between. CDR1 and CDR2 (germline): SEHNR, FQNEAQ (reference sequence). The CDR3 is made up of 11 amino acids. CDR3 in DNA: TGTGCCAGCAGCTCCCAGATTGAAGCTTTCTTT. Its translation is CASSSQIEAFF.

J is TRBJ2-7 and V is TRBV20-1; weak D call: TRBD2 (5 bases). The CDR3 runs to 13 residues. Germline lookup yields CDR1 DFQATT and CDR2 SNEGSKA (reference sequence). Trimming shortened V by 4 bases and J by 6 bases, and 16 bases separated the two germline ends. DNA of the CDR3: TGCAGTGCTACGTCCCTGAGGGCCGGCGAGCAGTACGTC. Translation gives CSATSLRAGEQYV.

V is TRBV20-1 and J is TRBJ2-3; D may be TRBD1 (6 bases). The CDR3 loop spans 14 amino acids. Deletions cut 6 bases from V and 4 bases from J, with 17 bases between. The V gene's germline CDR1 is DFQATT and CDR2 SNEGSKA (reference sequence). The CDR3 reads CSAGLIGGPDTQYF. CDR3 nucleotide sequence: TGCAGTGCCGGTCTTATAGGGGGACCAGATACGCAGTATTTT.

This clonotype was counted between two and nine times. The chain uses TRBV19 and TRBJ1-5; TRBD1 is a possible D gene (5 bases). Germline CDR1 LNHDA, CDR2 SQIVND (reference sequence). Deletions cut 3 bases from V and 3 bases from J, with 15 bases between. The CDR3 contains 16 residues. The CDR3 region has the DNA TGTGCCAGTAGTATCGCGGCGGGACTGTCCAATCAGCCCCAGCATTTT. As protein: CASSIAAGLSNQPQHF. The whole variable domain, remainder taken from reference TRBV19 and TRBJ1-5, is DGGITQSPKYLFRKEGQNVTLSCEQNLNHDAMYWYRQDPGQGLRLIYYSQIVNDFQKGDIAEGYSVSREKKESFPLTVTSAQKNPTAFYLCASSIAAGLSNQPQHFGDGTRLSIL.

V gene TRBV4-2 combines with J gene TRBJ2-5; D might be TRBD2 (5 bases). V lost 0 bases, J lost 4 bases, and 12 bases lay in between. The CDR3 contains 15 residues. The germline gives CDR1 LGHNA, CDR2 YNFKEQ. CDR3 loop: CASSQDEGFPETQYF. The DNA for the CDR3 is TGTGCCAGCAGCCAAGATGAGGGTTTTCCAGAGACCCAGTACTTC.

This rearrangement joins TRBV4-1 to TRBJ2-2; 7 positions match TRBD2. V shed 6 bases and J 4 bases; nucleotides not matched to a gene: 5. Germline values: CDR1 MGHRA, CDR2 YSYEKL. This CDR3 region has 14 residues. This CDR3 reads CASRLPGGTGELFF. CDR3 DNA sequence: TGCGCCAGCAGACTCCCGGGGGGCACCGGGGAGCTGTTTTTT.

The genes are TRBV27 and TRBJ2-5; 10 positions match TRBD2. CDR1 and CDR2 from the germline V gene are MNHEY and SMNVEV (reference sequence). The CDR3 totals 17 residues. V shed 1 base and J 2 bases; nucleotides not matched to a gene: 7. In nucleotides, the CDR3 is TGTGCCAGCAGTTTATTACAGCTAGCGGGGGTTCAAGAGACCCAGTACTTC. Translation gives CASSLLQLAGVQETQYF.

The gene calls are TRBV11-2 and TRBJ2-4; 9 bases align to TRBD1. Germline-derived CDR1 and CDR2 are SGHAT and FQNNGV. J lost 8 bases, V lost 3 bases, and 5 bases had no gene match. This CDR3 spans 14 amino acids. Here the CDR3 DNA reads TGTGCCAGCAGCTTTGGACAGGGGTCCCACATTCAGTACTTC. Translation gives CASSFGQGSHIQYF.

Here the CDR3 DNA reads TGTGCCAGCAGTTCATTCGGGACAGAGAATGAAAAACTGTTTTTT. Residues: CASSSFGTENEKLFF. The V call is TRBV12-3 or TRBV12-4, the J call TRBJ1-4; 7 bases are a match to TRBD1. V was pared by 4 bases and J by 5 bases, with 7 bases of the junction left unmatched. The CDR3 spans 15 residues.

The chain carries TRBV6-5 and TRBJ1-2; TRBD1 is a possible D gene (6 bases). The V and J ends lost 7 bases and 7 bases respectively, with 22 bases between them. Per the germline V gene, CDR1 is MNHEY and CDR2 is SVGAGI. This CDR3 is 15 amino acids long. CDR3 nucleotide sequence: TGTGCCAGCAACTCAATCGGGGGGCGGCTTGGTGGCTACACCTTC. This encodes CASNSIGGRLGGYTF.

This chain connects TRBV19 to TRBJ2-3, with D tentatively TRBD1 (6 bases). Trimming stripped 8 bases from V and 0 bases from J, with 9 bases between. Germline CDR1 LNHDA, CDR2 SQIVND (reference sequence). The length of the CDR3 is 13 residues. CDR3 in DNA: TGTGCCAGTGGACAGTTTAGCACAGATACGCAGTATTTT. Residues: CASGQFSTDTQYF.

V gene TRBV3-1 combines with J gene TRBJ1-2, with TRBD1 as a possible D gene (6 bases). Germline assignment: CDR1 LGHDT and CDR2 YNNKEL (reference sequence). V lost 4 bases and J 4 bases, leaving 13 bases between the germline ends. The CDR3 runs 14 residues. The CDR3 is CASSPRTAPYGYTF. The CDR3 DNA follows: TGTGCCAGCAGCCCTCGGACAGCCCCCTATGGCTACACCTTC.

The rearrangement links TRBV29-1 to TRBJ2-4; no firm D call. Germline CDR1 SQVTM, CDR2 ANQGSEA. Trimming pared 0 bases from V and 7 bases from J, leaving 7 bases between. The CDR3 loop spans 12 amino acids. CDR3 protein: CSVEEVGNIQYF. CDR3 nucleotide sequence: TGCAGCGTTGAAGAGGTGGGGAACATTCAGTACTTC.

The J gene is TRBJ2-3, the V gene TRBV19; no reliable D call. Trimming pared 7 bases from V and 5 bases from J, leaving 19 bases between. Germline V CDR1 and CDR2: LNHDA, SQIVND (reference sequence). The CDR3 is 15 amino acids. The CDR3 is CASTPWASRKDTQYF. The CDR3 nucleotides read TGTGCCAGTACCCCTTGGGCGTCACGGAAAGATACGCAGTATTTT.

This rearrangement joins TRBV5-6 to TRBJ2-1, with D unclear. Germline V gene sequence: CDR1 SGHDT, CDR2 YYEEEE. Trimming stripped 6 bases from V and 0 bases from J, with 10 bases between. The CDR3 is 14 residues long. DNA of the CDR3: TGTGCCAGCAAATCTCTGAGCTCCTACAATGAGCAGTTCTTC. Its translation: CASKSLSSYNEQFF.

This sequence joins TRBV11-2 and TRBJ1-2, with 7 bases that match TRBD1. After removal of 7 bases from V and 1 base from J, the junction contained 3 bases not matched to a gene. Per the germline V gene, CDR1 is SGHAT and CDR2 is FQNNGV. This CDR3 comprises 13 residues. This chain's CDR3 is CASTRDSNYGYTF. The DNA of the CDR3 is TGTGCCAGCACCCGGGACAGTAACTATGGCTACACCTTC.

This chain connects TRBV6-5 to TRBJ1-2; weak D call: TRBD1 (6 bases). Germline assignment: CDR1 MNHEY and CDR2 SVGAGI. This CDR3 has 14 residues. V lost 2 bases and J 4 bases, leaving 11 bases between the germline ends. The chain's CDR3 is CASSYAGQTYGYTF. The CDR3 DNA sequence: TGTGCCAGCAGTTACGCTGGACAGACCTATGGCTACACCTTC.

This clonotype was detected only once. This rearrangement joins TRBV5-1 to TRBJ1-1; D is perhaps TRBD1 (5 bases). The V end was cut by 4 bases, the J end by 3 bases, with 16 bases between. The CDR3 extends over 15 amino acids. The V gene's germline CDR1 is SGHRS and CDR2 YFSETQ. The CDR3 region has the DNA TGCGCCAGCAGCGCGACCTTCTCAGGGTACACTGAAGCTTTCTTT. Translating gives CASSATFSGYTEAFF.

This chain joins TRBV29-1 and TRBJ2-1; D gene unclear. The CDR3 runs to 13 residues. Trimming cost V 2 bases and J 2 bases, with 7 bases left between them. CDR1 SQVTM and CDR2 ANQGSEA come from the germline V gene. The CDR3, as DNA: TGCAGCGTTGAAAGGAGCGCCTACAATGAGCAGTTCTTC. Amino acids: CSVERSAYNEQFF.

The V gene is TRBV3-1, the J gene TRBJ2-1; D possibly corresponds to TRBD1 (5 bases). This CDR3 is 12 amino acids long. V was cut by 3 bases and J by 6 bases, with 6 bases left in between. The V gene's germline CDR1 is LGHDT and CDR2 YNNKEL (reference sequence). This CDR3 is CASSHGANEQFF. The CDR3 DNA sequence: TGTGCCAGCAGCCATGGGGCCAATGAGCAGTTCTTC.

CDR3 nucleotides: TGTGCCAGCAGCCCCGGGACTTTGAACACCGGGGAGCTGTTTTTT. It specifies CASSPGTLNTGELFF. This chain connects TRBV11-2 to TRBJ2-2, with TRBD2 as a possible D gene (6 bases). The germline CDR1 and CDR2 sequences are SGHAT and FQNNGV. The CDR3 is made up of 15 amino acids. Trimming took 5 bases from V and 1 from J, leaving 11 bases between them.

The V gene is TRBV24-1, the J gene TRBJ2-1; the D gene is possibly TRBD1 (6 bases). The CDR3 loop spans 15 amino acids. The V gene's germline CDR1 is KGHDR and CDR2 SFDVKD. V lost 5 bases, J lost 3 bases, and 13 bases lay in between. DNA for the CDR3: TGTGCCACCAGTGCCAGGGACAAGGGCTACAATGAGCAGTTCTTC. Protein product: CATSARDKGYNEQFF.

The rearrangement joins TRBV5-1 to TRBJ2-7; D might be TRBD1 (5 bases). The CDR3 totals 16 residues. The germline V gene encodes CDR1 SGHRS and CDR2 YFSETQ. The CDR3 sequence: CASSLGPAGSGNEQYV. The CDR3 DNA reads TGCGCCAGCAGTTTGGGGCCGGCAGGCTCTGGGAACGAGCAGTACGTC.

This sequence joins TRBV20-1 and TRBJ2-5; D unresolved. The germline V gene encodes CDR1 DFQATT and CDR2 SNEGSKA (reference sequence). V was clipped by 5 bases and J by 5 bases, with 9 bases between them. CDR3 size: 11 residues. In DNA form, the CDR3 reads TGCAGTGCTTCAATAGGGGAGACCCAGTACTTC. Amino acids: CSASIGETQYF.

CDR3 loop: CASNGVGGAAEQYF. The CDR3 nucleotides read TGTGCCAGCAATGGTGTCGGGGGGGCCGCCGAGCAGTACTTC. The chain employs TRBV25-1 and TRBJ2-7, with 8 bases lining up with TRBD2. The length of the CDR3 is 14 residues. The germline gives CDR1 MGHDK, CDR2 SYGVNS. With 7 bases clipped from V and 6 bases from J, the junction kept 11 bases outside the gene matches.